Listed below are T cell receptor beta chains from one sample, sequenced in a study of graft-versus-host responses after intestinal transplantation. Assay: immunoSEQ multiplex PCR; the TCRdb copy retains only in-frame clones and omits some. The table has some 110,000 clones, 85% to 95% seen once. Antigens of these TCRs are unknown. The sample consisted of unstimulated CD4+ T cells sorted from spleen or lymph node cells, taken before transplant. Receptor source: a human donor who was the organ donor for an intestinal transplant. CDR3s include the opening cysteine and the closing phenylalanine or tryptophan. D genes are given only for firm matches. Not all rows give a size; the values are once, few, many and, for expanded clones, a class.

cdr3_aa cdr3_nt d_call v_call clone_size j_call
CASSEFGNTDTQYF TGTGCCAGCAGTGAATTTGGTAACACAGATACGCAGTATTTT - TRBV25-1 - TRBJ2-3
CASSLGMDRNNEQFF TGTGCCAGCAGCTTGGGGATGGACAGGAACAATGAGCAGTTCTTC TRBD1 TRBV5-4 - TRBJ2-1
CAISEREGTGYGYTF TGTGCCATCAGTGAGCGGGAAGGGACAGGCTATGGCTACACCTTC TRBD1 TRBV10-3 - TRBJ1-2
CASSEERGRETQYF TGTGCCAGCAGTGAAGAAAGGGGAAGGGAGACCCAGTACTTC - TRBV6-1 - TRBJ2-5
CASSLAGQGNTEAFF TGCGCCAGCAGCTTGGCGGGACAGGGAAACACTGAAGCTTTCTTT TRBD1 TRBV5-1 once TRBJ1-1
CASSKQRWRGTGELFF TGTGCCAGCAGCAAACAAAGGTGGAGAGGCACCGGGGAGCTGTTTTTT - TRBV7-8 once TRBJ2-2
CASSIGASDQETQYF TGTGCCAGTAGTATAGGGGCCTCGGACCAAGAGACCCAGTACTTC - TRBV19 - TRBJ2-5
CASRLDSTDTQYF TGTGCCAGTAGACTCGACAGCACAGATACGCAGTATTTT - TRBV19 once TRBJ2-3
CASSLTSGSYEQYF TGTGCCAGCAGCTTAACTAGCGGGAGTTACGAGCAGTACTTC TRBD2 TRBV7-2 - TRBJ2-7
CASSYSTPGQYF TGTGCCAGCAGTTACTCTACCCCGGGACAGTACTTC - TRBV6-5 - TRBJ2-7
CASTPDRGSTDTQYF TGTGCCAGTACCCCGGACAGGGGAAGCACAGATACGCAGTATTTT TRBD1 TRBV19 - TRBJ2-3
CASSQTSGRTYEQYF TGTGCCAGCAGTCAAACTAGCGGGAGGACCTACGAGCAGTACTTC TRBD2 TRBV6-1 - TRBJ2-7
CASSYDGTDYSPLHF TGTGCCAGCAGTTACGACGGGACCGATTATTCACCCCTCCACTTT - TRBV6-6 - TRBJ1-6
CASSYLMGPEETQYF TGTGCCAGCAGTTACCTAATGGGTCCGGAAGAGACCCAGTACTTC - TRBV6-5 - TRBJ2-5
CASSQDPRGRYEQFF TGCGCCAGCAGCCAAGACCCGCGGGGGAGGTATGAGCAGTTCTTC TRBD2 TRBV4-1 few TRBJ2-1